This passage covers 31 T cell receptor beta chains from one sample sequenced in a study of vaccination and CD4 T cells after COVID-19. Described treatment: roughly ten-day PBMC culture with coronavirus spike peptide pools or control peptides (ViraFEST assay). Antigens for these TCRs are unknown. Sequencing of cultured CD4+ T cell DNA used the Oncomine TCR Beta short-read assay. In TCRdb, the PCR reads were re-called with MiXCR into one record per CDR3 protein. Among about 7,200 distinct CDR3 sequences listed, around 60% were seen once. Material: CD4+ T cells from blood, cultured in vitro. The receptors shown here come from a human donor who had recovered from COVID-19.

The chain recombines TRBV6-5 with TRBJ1-1; D is unclear. The CDR3 spans 15 residues. Germline lookup yields CDR1 MNHEY and CDR2 SVGAGI. The germline V and J ends were trimmed by 1 base and 4 bases, with 13 bases remaining between them. The CDR3 sequence: CASSYYSLGGTEAFF. The DNA for the CDR3 is TGTGCCAGCAGTTACTACTCCCTGGGTGGCACTGAAGCTTTCTTT.

The CDR3 region is CASRETRMNTEAFF. The CDR3 DNA sequence: TGTGCCAGCAGGGAGACGAGGATGAACACTGAAGCTTTCTTT. J is TRBJ1-1 and V is TRBV2, with D hard to call. Germline V gene lookup returns CDR1 SNHLY and CDR2 FYNNEI. With 6 bases removed from V and 0 bases from J, the gap between germline ends came to 11 bases. This CDR3 comprises 14 residues.

V usage is TRBV20-1 and J usage is TRBJ2-7, with D possibly matching TRBD1 (5 bases). Germline V gene lookup returns CDR1 DFQATT and CDR2 SNEGSKA (reference sequence). Trimming took 4 bases from V and 1 from J, leaving 11 bases between them. CDR3 length: 13 amino acids. Here the CDR3 reads CSAITGGSYEQYF. CDR3 DNA: TGCAGTGCTATAACAGGCGGTTCCTACGAGCAGTACTTC.

The rearrangement links TRBV20-1 to TRBJ1-2; D remains unclear. CDR3 length: 13 residues. Germline V gives CDR1 DFQATT, CDR2 SNEGSKA (reference sequence). The germline V and J ends were trimmed by 6 bases and 4 bases, with 15 bases remaining between them. The CDR3 DNA reads TGCAGTGCAGAGCCGCCGGATGGCTATGGCTACACCTTC. Translated, it gives CSAEPPDGYGYTF.

This clonotype is labeled medium-sized. The genes are TRBV2 and TRBJ1-2; D remains ambiguous. V lost 6 bases to trimming and J lost 4 bases, with 9 bases between them. Looked up from germline, CDR1 is SNHLY and CDR2 is FYNNEI. This CDR3 has 12 residues. In DNA form, the CDR3 reads TGTGCCAGCAGCGTCCAGGTCTATGGCTACACCTTC. This translates into CASSVQVYGYTF.

The CDR3 reads CASSPRTDYGYTF. Here the CDR3 DNA reads TGTGCCAGCAGCCCCCGGACGGACTATGGCTACACCTTC. The chain uses TRBV11-3 and TRBJ1-2; D gene unclear. Between the trimmed V and J ends, which lost 5 bases and 3 bases, there was a span of 10 bases. Germline V lookup: CDR1 SGHNT, CDR2 YENEEA. This CDR3 comprises 13 residues.

This chain joins TRBV27 and TRBJ2-3; possibly TRBD1 or TRBD2 for D (5 bases each). This CDR3 spans 15 amino acids. V shed 5 bases and J shed 1 base, with 13 bases lying between them. CDR1 and CDR2 from the germline V gene are MNHEY and SMNVEV (reference sequence). The CDR3 loop is CASSQPRGRTDTQYF. The CDR3, as DNA: TGTGCCAGCAGTCAACCGAGGGGACGCACAGATACGCAGTATTTT.

This clonotype appeared a few times. The chain has TRBV2 and TRBJ1-5; maybe TRBD1 (5 bases). The CDR3 runs 18 residues. The ends were cut back, 6 bases at V and 2 bases at J, with 23 bases in the middle. Germline values: CDR1 SNHLY, CDR2 FYNNEI. The CDR3 here is CASSAPGRAIKGNQPQHF. The CDR3, as DNA: TGTGCCAGCAGCGCCCCGGGCAGGGCAATTAAGGGCAATCAGCCCCAGCATTTT. Supplemented by reference TRBV2 and TRBJ1-5, the full variable domain reads EPEVTQTPSHQVTQMGQEVILRCVPISNHLYFYWYRQILGQKVEFLVSFYNNEISEKSEIFDDQFSVERPDGSNFTLKIRSTKLEDSAMYFCASSAPGRAIKGNQPQHFGDGTRLSIL.

The chain combines TRBV19 with TRBJ1-1, with D possibly matching TRBD1 (5 bases). CDR1 is LNHDA and CDR2 is SQIVND in the germline V gene (reference sequence). The CDR3 extends over 17 amino acids. V lost 0 bases, J lost 4 bases, and 18 bases lay in between. As DNA, the CDR3 is TGTGCCAGTAGTATAGATCTTAGCCAGGGCATAGGCACTGAAGCTTTCTTT. This codes for CASSIDLSQGIGTEAFF. Looking up the rest from reference TRBV19 and TRBJ1-1 gives the full variable domain: DGGITQSPKYLFRKEGQNVTLSCEQNLNHDAMYWYRQDPGQGLRLIYYSQIVNDFQKGDIAEGYSVSREKKESFPLTVTSAQKNPTAFYLCASSIDLSQGIGTEAFFGQGTRLTVV.

V is TRBV6-5 and J is TRBJ2-2; D is uncertain. The CDR3 is made up of 15 amino acids. V was clipped by 3 bases and J by 6 bases, with 14 bases between them. Germline CDR1 is MNHEY and CDR2 is SVGAGI. The CDR3 DNA reads as TGTGCCAGCAGTTATTCCGGACCCCGGTCCGGGGAGCTGTTTTTT. Protein product: CASSYSGPRSGELFF.

This chain links TRBV20-1 with TRBJ1-2, with 7 bases matching TRBD1. The germline CDR1 and CDR2 sequences are DFQATT and SNEGSKA (reference sequence). The V gene end was trimmed by 1 base and the J gene end by 7 bases; junction bases not matched to a gene: 9. This CDR3 has 14 amino acids. As DNA, the CDR3 is TGCAGTGCTAGAGGGCGACAGGGACGAGGTGGCTACACCTTC. It yields the protein CSARGRQGRGGYTF.

The rearrangement links TRBV24-1 to TRBJ1-2, with D perhaps matching TRBD1 (5 bases). The CDR3 consists of 15 residues. V was pared by 8 bases and J by 7 bases, with 22 bases between. Germline lookup yields CDR1 KGHDR and CDR2 SFDVKD. CDR3: CATTGWGRPRRGYTF. For the CDR3, the DNA is TGTGCCACCACTGGTTGGGGACGGCCCAGGCGTGGCTACACCTTC.

This clonotype was observed a handful of times. The chain recombines TRBV6-1 with TRBJ1-2, with D hard to call. The CDR3 extends over 13 amino acids. The V end was cut by 2 bases, the J end by 6 bases, with 10 bases between. CDR1 and CDR2 from the germline V gene are MNHNS and SASEGT. For the CDR3, the DNA is TGTGCCAGCAGTGAATGGGGAGGGAATGGCTACACCTTC. This translates into CASSEWGGNGYTF.

This chain joins TRBV15 and TRBJ2-5; 7 bases are a match to TRBD1. CDR1 and CDR2 from the germline V gene are LNHNV and YYDKDF (reference sequence). The CDR3 is made up of 15 amino acids. V lost 2 bases and J lost 0; bases outside the gene matches: 3. CDR3 protein: CATSRRRGYQETQYF. CDR3 nucleotide sequence: TGTGCCACCAGCAGACGCAGGGGGTACCAAGAGACCCAGTACTTC. Based on the CDR3 plus reference TRBV15 and TRBJ2-5, the full variable domain is DAMVIQNPRYQVTQFGKPVTLSCSQTLNHNVMYWYQQKSSQAPKLLFHYYDKDFNNEADTPDNFQSRRPNTSFCFLDIRSPGLGDTAMYLCATSRRRGYQETQYFGPGTRLLVL.

The gene calls are TRBV20-1 and TRBJ2-1; the match to TRBD2 covers 10 bases. In germline, CDR1 is DFQATT, CDR2 SNEGSKA (reference sequence). Germline trimming cut 0 bases from V and 4 bases from J; bases unmatched to any gene: 0. The CDR3 loop spans 14 amino acids. The CDR3 region is CSARELAGYNEQFF. The CDR3 DNA is TGCAGTGCTAGAGAACTAGCGGGGTACAATGAGCAGTTCTTC.

The chain couples TRBV7-9 to TRBJ2-7, with TRBD2 matching 9 bases. Germline V lookup: CDR1 SEHNR, CDR2 FQNEAQ (reference sequence). The ends lost 4 bases at V and 0 bases at J; junction bases unmatched: 10. The CDR3 runs 17 residues. CDR3 in DNA: TGTGCCAGCAGCTCCCTAGCGGGAAAGAGAGGCTCCTACGAGCAGTACTTC. Protein product: CASSSLAGKRGSYEQYF.

The sample holds one count of this clonotype. This chain uses TRBV20-1 with TRBJ2-7; perhaps D is TRBD1 or TRBD2 (5 bases each). Germline V gene data show CDR1 as DFQATT and CDR2 as SNEGSKA (reference sequence). The CDR3 extends over 16 amino acids. V was clipped by 6 bases and J by 0 bases, with 21 bases between them. The CDR3 here is CSAPSPGTASSYEQYF. CDR3 bases: TGCAGTGCACCCTCACCCGGGACGGCCAGCTCCTACGAGCAGTACTTC.

The genes are TRBV12-3 or TRBV12-4 and TRBJ1-5; D might be TRBD1 (5 bases). Trimming took off 5 bases at V and 0 bases at J, with 8 bases between the two ends. The length of the CDR3 is 14 residues. CDR3 amino acids: CASSGHISNQPQHF. The CDR3 DNA sequence: TGTGCCAGCAGTGGACATATTAGCAATCAGCCCCAGCATTTT.

The chain combines TRBV5-4 with TRBJ2-5; TRBD1 matches at 7 bases. Germline CDR1 is SGHNT and CDR2 is YYREEE (reference sequence). This CDR3 has 14 residues. J gave up 3 bases and V 4 bases, and 6 bases lay outside the gene matches. CDR3 region: CASSPPGGEETQYF. The CDR3 DNA reads TGTGCCAGCAGCCCCCCAGGGGGAGAAGAGACCCAGTACTTC.

The chain is built from TRBV18 and TRBJ1-6; D is perhaps TRBD1 (5 bases). Germline CDR1 is KGHSH and CDR2 is LQKENI. The V end lost 3 bases, the J end lost 7 bases, and 13 bases lay between the germline ends. The CDR3 runs to 15 residues. CDR3 protein: CASSPRVVENSPLHF. The CDR3 DNA follows: TGTGCCAGCTCACCCAGGGTAGTGGAAAATTCACCCCTCCACTTT.

This clonotype showed up just a few times. The V call is TRBV20-1, the J call TRBJ1-1, with D hard to call. The germline gives CDR1 DFQATT, CDR2 SNEGSKA (reference sequence). This CDR3 is built from 11 residues. The V end was cut by 6 bases, the J end by 8 bases, with 13 bases between. CDR3 protein: CSAIRYSEAFF. In DNA, the CDR3 is TGCAGTGCCATCCGGTACAGCGAAGCTTTCTTT.

The J gene is TRBJ2-5, the V gene TRBV12-3 or TRBV12-4, with unresolved D. This CDR3 is built from 14 residues. V lost 4 bases, J lost 5 bases, and 14 bases lay in between. The chain's CDR3 is CASSSLKGWETQYF. CDR3 nucleotide sequence: TGTGCCAGCAGTTCGCTTAAGGGTTGGGAGACCCAGTACTTC.

V and J are TRBV27 and TRBJ2-5; D tentatively reads TRBD1 or TRBD2 (5 bases each). V gave up 4 bases and J gave up 6 bases, with 15 bases separating them. CDR1 MNHEY and CDR2 SMNVEV come from the germline V gene (reference sequence). CDR3 size: 14 residues. Here the CDR3 reads CASSSGRFGKTQYF. DNA for the CDR3: TGTGCCAGCAGTTCGGGACGGTTTGGAAAGACCCAGTACTTC.

In nucleotides, the CDR3 is TGTGCCAGCAACCAAGGACAGGGGGGGAGGGAGCAGTACTTC. Protein: CASNQGQGGREQYF. V gene TRBV2 combines with J gene TRBJ2-7; 10 bases line up with TRBD1. J was trimmed by 7 bases and V by 7 bases; bases with no gene match: 10. This CDR3 region has 14 residues. The germline gives CDR1 SNHLY, CDR2 FYNNEI. Looking up the rest from reference TRBV2 and TRBJ2-7 gives the full variable domain: EPEVTQTPSHQVTQMGQEVILRCVPISNHLYFYWYRQILGQKVEFLVSFYNNEISEKSEIFDDQFSVERPDGSNFTLKIRSTKLEDSAMYFCASNQGQGGREQYFGPGTRLTVT.

This rearrangement joins TRBV11-2 to TRBJ1-6; D is unresolved. Germline V gene lookup returns CDR1 SGHAT and CDR2 FQNNGV. Trimming removed 4 bases from V and 6 bases from J, with 13 bases in between. The CDR3 spans 15 residues. CDR3 loop: CASSSEIGFNSPLHF. CDR3 DNA sequence: TGTGCCAGCAGCTCAGAAATAGGATTTAATTCACCCCTCCACTTT. Full variable domain (rest looked up from reference TRBV11-2 and TRBJ1-6): EAGVAQSPRYKIIEKRQSVAFWCNPISGHATLYWYQQILGQGPKLLIQFQNNGVVDDSQLPKDRFSAERLKGVDSTLKIQPAKLEDSAVYLCASSSEIGFNSPLHFGNGTRLTVT.

The V and J genes are TRBV7-2 and TRBJ2-2; no reliable D call. This CDR3 has 12 residues. CDR1 is SGHTA and CDR2 is FQGNSA in the germline V gene. V was trimmed by 5 bases and J by 4 bases, leaving 5 bases between them. CDR3 residues: CASSRRTGELFF. DNA of the CDR3: TGTGCCAGCAGCCGGCGCACCGGGGAGCTGTTTTTT.

This clonotype was found once. This sequence joins TRBV11-3 and TRBJ1-1; 8 bases are shared with TRBD1. Unmatched junction bases numbered 2, after V lost 4 bases and J lost 4 bases. Germline V gene lookup returns CDR1 SGHNT and CDR2 YENEEA. The CDR3 is 13 amino acids. This chain's CDR3 is CASSSGQGTEAFF. CDR3 coding DNA: TGTGCCAGCAGCTCTGGACAGGGCACTGAAGCTTTCTTT.

The rearrangement links TRBV11-2 to TRBJ2-7; D not resolved. Germline CDR1 reads SGHAT; CDR2 reads FQNNGV. The germline V and J ends were trimmed by 6 bases and 2 bases, with 14 bases remaining between them. The CDR3 runs to 14 residues. The CDR3 here is CASRSLSSPYEQYF. The CDR3 DNA reads as TGTGCCAGCAGGTCGTTGTCTAGTCCCTACGAGCAGTACTTC.

The chain is built from TRBV2 and TRBJ1-6; D gene ambiguous. The V end lost 5 bases, the J end lost 9 bases, and 14 bases lay between the germline ends. The CDR3 runs to 14 residues. Germline V CDR1 and CDR2: SNHLY, FYNNEI. CDR3 coding DNA: TGTGCCAGCAGTCCCGGCCCAGAGGGTTCACCCCTCCACTTT. Protein: CASSPGPEGSPLHF.

This clonotype was seen only a few times. This chain joins TRBV6-1 and TRBJ1-1; D gene unclear. CDR1 MNHNS and CDR2 SASEGT come from the germline V gene. The germline V and J ends were trimmed by 6 bases and 4 bases, with 18 bases remaining between them. The CDR3 extends over 15 amino acids. The CDR3 is CASSPQAGLGTEAFF. The CDR3 DNA is TGTGCCAGCAGCCCCCAAGCGGGCCTGGGCACTGAAGCTTTCTTT.

This clonotype showed up just once. The V call is TRBV18, the J call TRBJ1-2, with a tentative D call TRBD1 (6 bases). The CDR3 spans 14 residues. Trimming pared 2 bases from V and 1 base from J, leaving 8 bases between. Germline V gene data show CDR1 as KGHSH and CDR2 as LQKENI. The CDR3 loop reads CASSPKDSNYGYTF. The CDR3 nucleotides read TGTGCCAGCTCACCAAAGGACAGTAACTATGGCTACACCTTC.